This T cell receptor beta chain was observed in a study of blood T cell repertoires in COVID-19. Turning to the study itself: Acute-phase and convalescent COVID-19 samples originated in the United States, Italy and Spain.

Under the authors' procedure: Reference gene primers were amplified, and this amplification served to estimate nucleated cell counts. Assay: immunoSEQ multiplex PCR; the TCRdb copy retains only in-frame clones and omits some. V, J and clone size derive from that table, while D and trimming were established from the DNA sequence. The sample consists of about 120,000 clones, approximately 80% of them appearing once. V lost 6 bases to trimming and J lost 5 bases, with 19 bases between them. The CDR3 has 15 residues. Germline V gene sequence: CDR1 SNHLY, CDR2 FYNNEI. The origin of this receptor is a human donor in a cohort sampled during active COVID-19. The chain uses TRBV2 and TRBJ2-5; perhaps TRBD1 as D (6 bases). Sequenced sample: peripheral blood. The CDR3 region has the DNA TGTGCCAGCAGAGAACAGGGATTAGGACGGGAGACCCAGTACTTC. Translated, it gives CASREQGLGRETQYF.